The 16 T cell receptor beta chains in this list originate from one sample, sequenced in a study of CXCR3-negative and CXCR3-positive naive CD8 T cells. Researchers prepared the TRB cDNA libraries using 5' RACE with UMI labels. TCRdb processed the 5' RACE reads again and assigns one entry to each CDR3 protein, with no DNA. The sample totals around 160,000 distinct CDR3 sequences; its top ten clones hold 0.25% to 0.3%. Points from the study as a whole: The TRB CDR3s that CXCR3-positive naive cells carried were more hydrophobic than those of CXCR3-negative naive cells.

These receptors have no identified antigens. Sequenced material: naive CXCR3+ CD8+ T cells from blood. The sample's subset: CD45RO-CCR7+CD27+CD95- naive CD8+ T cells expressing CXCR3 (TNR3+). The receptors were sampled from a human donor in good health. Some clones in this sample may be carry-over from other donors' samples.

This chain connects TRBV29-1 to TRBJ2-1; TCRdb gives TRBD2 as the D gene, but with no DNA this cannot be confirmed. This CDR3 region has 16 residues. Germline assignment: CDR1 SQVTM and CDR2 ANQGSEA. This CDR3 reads CSALSVIAGPHDEQFF.

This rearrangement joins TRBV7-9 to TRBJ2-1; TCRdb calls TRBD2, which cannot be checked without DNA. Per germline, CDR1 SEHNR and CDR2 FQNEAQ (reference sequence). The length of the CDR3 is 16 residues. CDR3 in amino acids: CASSSSGGLTYNEQFF. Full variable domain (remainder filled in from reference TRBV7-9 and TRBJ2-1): DTGVSQNPRHKITKRGQNVTFRCDPISEHNRLYWYRQTLGQGPEFLTYFQNEAQLEKSRLLSDRFSAERPKGSFSTLEIQRTEQGDSAMYLCASSSSGGLTYNEQFFGPGTRLTVL.

CDR3 residues: CASSLGQWSNQPQHF. This sequence joins TRBV5-6 and TRBJ1-5; checking the TCRdb D call of TRBD1 is not possible without DNA. From germline, CDR1 is SGHDT and CDR2 YYEEEE. CDR3 size: 15 residues.

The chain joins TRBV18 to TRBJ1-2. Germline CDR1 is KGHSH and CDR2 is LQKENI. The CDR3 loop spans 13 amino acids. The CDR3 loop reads CASSPLETFDYTF.

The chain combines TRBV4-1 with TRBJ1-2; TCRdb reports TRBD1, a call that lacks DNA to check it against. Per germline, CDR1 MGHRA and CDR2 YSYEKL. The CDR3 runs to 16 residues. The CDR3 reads CASSPNRDGANYGYTF.

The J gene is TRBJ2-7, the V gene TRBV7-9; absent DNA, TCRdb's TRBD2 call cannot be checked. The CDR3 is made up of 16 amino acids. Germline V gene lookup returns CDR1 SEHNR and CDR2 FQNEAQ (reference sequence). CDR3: CASSPPGGLATYEQYF. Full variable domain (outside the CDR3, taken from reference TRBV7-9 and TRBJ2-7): DTGVSQNPRHKITKRGQNVTFRCDPISEHNRLYWYRQTLGQGPEFLTYFQNEAQLEKSRLLSDRFSAERPKGSFSTLEIQRTEQGDSAMYLCASSPPGGLATYEQYFGPGTRLTVT.

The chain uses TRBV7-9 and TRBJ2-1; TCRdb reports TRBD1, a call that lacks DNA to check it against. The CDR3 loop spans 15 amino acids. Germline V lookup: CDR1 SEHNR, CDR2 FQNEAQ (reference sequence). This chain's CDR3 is CASSAQDREINEQFF. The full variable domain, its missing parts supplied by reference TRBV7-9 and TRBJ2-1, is DTGVSQNPRHKITKRGQNVTFRCDPISEHNRLYWYRQTLGQGPEFLTYFQNEAQLEKSRLLSDRFSAERPKGSFSTLEIQRTEQGDSAMYLCASSAQDREINEQFFGPGTRLTVL.

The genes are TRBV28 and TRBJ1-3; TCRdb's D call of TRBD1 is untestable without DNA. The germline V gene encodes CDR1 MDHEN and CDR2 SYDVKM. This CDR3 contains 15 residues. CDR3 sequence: CASRRQRSSGNTIYF.

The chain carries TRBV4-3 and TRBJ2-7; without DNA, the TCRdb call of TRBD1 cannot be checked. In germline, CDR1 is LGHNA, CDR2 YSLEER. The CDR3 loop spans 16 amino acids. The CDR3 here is CASSQDTGVSSYEQYF.

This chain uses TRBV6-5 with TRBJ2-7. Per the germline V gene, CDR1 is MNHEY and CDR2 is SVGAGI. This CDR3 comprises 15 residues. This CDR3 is CASSYYGSSSYEQYF.

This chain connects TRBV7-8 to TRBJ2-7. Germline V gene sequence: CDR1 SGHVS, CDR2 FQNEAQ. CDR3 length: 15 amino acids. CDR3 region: CASSLALAITYEQYF.

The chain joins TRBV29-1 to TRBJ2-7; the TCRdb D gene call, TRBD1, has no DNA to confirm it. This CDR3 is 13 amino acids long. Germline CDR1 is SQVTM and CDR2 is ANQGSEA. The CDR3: CSVEDLSGYEQYF.

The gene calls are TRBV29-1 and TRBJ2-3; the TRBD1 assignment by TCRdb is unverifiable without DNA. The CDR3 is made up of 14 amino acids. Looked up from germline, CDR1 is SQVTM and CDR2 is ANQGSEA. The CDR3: CSVGDRGRTDTQYF.

This CDR3 reads CASSFGTGIEAFF. The chain is built from TRBV5-1 and TRBJ1-1; lacking DNA, the TRBD1 call made by TCRdb goes unchecked. There are 13 residues in the CDR3. Germline V gene lookup returns CDR1 SGHRS and CDR2 YFSETQ.

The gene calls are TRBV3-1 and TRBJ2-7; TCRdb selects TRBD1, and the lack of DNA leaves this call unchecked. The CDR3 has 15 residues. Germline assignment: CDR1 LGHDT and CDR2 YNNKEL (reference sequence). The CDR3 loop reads CASSLPDRGLYEQYF.

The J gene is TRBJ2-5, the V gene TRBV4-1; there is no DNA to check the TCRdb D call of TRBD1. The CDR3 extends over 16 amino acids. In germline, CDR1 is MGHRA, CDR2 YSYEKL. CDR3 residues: CASSQGLDRTQETQYF.